The clone carrying this T cell receptor beta chain was detected many times. No antigen is known for it. Amplified regions were TCR beta CDR3 sequences from RNA transcripts. The TCR CDR3 was amplified in a first-round RT-PCR using the HTBI primer set. TCRdb analysed the multiplex PCR reads with MiXCR anew, one entry per CDR3 protein. This sample has 350,000 or so distinct CDR3 sequences, with 15% to 20% found just once. Trimming took off 5 bases at V and 5 bases at J, with 16 bases between the two ends. CDR3 length: 15 amino acids. CDR1 is LNHDA and CDR2 is SQIVND in the germline V gene (reference sequence). Exclusions: uncontrolled infection, other autoimmune disease, pregnancy, lactation. Together with thyroid ultrasound, orbital computed tomography, serum thyroxine and TRAb, clinical symptoms were used for diagnoses. The source of the sample is a study of T cells in Graves' hyperthyroidism and ophthalmopathy. About the research overall: At the time of initial diagnosis and before any treatment, peripheral blood was collected. General study findings and limits: Progression to ophthalmopathy was predicted a median of roughly seven months early.

The source of this sequence is a woman aged 40 to 50 with Graves' ophthalmopathy. The chain has TRBV19 and TRBJ1-5, with D possibly being TRBD1 (5 bases). Sequenced material: blood. CDR3 loop: CASSPPQGYHQPQHF. Here the CDR3 DNA reads TGTGCCAGTAGTCCCCCGCAGGGATATCATCAGCCCCAGCATTTT.